This is a list of T cell receptor beta chains from one sample in a study of T cells after yellow fever vaccination. TCRdb itself ran the 5' RACE reads through MiXCR, one entry per CDR3 protein. Here the sample spans about 350,000 distinct CDR3 sequences, around 12% being singletons. Here the sequenced sample was CD4+ T cells sorted from PBMCs, taken 15 days after the yellow fever booster vaccination. These receptors were collected from a man between 18 and 29 years old who received the YFV17D yellow fever vaccine. The CDR3 runs from the conserved cysteine through the conserved F or W. D genes are given only for firm matches. Some rows have no size entry. The others give once, few or many, or a class for an expanded clone.

abundance: .
v_gene: TRBV18
j_gene: TRBJ1-3
d_gene: .
CDR3aa: CASSPPSHSGNTIYF
CDR3nt: TGTGCCAGCTCACCACCGTCACACTCTGGAAACACCATATATTTT

abundance: many
v_gene: TRBV20-1
j_gene: TRBJ1-1
d_gene: .
CDR3aa: CSARGGVLTEAFF
CDR3nt: TGCAGTGCTAGAGGGGGGGTCCTCACTGAAGCTTTCTTT

abundance: few
v_gene: TRBV20-1
j_gene: TRBJ1-4
d_gene: .
CDR3aa: CSARDPKWSEKLFF
CDR3nt: TGCAGTGCTAGAGATCCTAAGTGGAGTGAAAAACTGTTTTTT

abundance: few
v_gene: TRBV24-1
j_gene: TRBJ2-2
d_gene: TRBD1
CDR3aa: CATGQGAETGELFF
CDR3nt: TGTGCCACCGGGCAGGGGGCGGAAACCGGGGAGCTGTTTTTT

abundance: many
v_gene: TRBV6-4
j_gene: TRBJ2-1
d_gene: TRBD2
CDR3aa: CASSATSGGLNEQFF
CDR3nt: TGTGCCAGCAGTGCCACTAGCGGGGGTTTAAATGAGCAGTTCTTC

abundance: few
v_gene: TRBV7-6
j_gene: TRBJ1-1
d_gene: .
CDR3aa: CASSPGGAGTEAFF
CDR3nt: TGTGCCAGCAGCCCGGGGGGGGCCGGCACTGAAGCTTTCTTT

abundance: .
v_gene: TRBV6-2/TRBV6-3
j_gene: TRBJ2-5
d_gene: .
CDR3aa: CASSYSSRSVVEGETQYF
CDR3nt: TGTGCCAGCAGTTACTCGAGCCGGTCCGTGGTGGAGGGGGAGACCCAGTACTTC

abundance: .
v_gene: TRBV7-9
j_gene: TRBJ2-2
d_gene: .
CDR3aa: CASSPGLLNANGGELFF
CDR3nt: TGTGCCAGCAGCCCGGGACTGCTAAATGCGAACGGCGGGGAGCTGTTTTTT

abundance: many
v_gene: TRBV10-2
j_gene: TRBJ2-3
d_gene: TRBD2
CDR3aa: CASSDLGLAGPSTDTQYF
CDR3nt: TGCGCCAGCAGTGACCTGGGACTAGCGGGGCCTAGCACAGATACGCAGTATTTT

abundance: .
v_gene: TRBV12-3/TRBV12-4
j_gene: TRBJ2-1
d_gene: TRBD2
CDR3aa: CASSSRPPLAGNNEQFF
CDR3nt: TGTGCCAGCAGTTCCCGCCCGCCACTAGCGGGGAACAATGAGCAGTTCTTC

abundance: .
v_gene: TRBV4-3
j_gene: TRBJ2-6
d_gene: .
CDR3aa: CASSQEPQSGANVLTF
CDR3nt: TGCGCCAGCAGCCAAGAACCCCAGTCTGGGGCCAACGTCCTGACTTTC

abundance: few
v_gene: TRBV20-1
j_gene: TRBJ1-5
d_gene: .
CDR3aa: CSALGSNQPQHF
CDR3nt: TGCAGTGCTCTTGGGAGCAATCAGCCCCAGCATTTT

abundance: .
v_gene: TRBV6-6
j_gene: TRBJ2-1
d_gene: TRBD2
CDR3aa: CASSSKRGLTYNEQFF
CDR3nt: TGTGCCAGCAGTTCCAAGCGGGGGCTGACCTACAATGAGCAGTTCTTC

abundance: many
v_gene: TRBV4-2
j_gene: TRBJ2-5
d_gene: .
CDR3aa: CASSQSRTPGETQYF
CDR3nt: TGTGCCAGCAGCCAATCCAGGACCCCTGGGGAGACCCAGTACTTC

abundance: few
v_gene: TRBV5-1
j_gene: TRBJ1-5
d_gene: .
CDR3aa: CASSLESGSGQPQHF
CDR3nt: TGCGCCAGCAGCTTGGAGTCGGGTTCAGGTCAGCCCCAGCATTTT

abundance: few
v_gene: TRBV5-1
j_gene: TRBJ1-4
d_gene: .
CDR3aa: CASSLDHEKLFF
CDR3nt: TGCGCCAGCAGCTTAGACCATGAAAAACTGTTTTTT

abundance: many
v_gene: TRBV5-6
j_gene: TRBJ2-2
d_gene: .
CDR3aa: CASSLFRRNTGELFF
CDR3nt: TGTGCCAGCAGCTTGTTTCGGCGGAACACCGGGGAGCTGTTTTTT

abundance: .
v_gene: TRBV7-3
j_gene: TRBJ2-1
d_gene: TRBD2
CDR3aa: CASSLNSPTGGEQFF
CDR3nt: TGTGCCAGCAGCTTAAACAGCCCCACGGGGGGTGAGCAGTTCTTC

abundance: .
v_gene: TRBV5-1
j_gene: TRBJ2-3
d_gene: .
CDR3aa: CASSLGIEWGTRTDTQYF
CDR3nt: TGCGCCAGCAGCTTGGGAATTGAATGGGGGACCCGCACAGATACGCAGTATTTT

abundance: .
v_gene: TRBV6-2/TRBV6-3
j_gene: TRBJ2-5
d_gene: .
CDR3aa: CASSPTGFETQYF
CDR3nt: TGTGCCAGCAGCCCCACGGGATTTGAGACCCAGTACTTC

abundance: few
v_gene: TRBV14
j_gene: TRBJ2-3
d_gene: TRBD1
CDR3aa: CASSQDGDRGTDTQYF
CDR3nt: TGTGCCAGCAGCCAAGATGGCGACAGGGGGACAGATACGCAGTATTTT

abundance: .
v_gene: TRBV5-6
j_gene: TRBJ1-1
d_gene: TRBD1
CDR3aa: CASSLPGGNLATEAFF
CDR3nt: TGTGCCAGCAGCTTGCCAGGGGGCAATTTGGCCACTGAAGCTTTCTTT

abundance: few
v_gene: TRBV20-1
j_gene: TRBJ2-3
d_gene: .
CDR3aa: CSAARPPDTQYF
CDR3nt: TGCAGTGCCGCTAGACCCCCAGATACGCAGTATTTT